A single sample gave rise to the 9 T cell receptor beta chains below, sequenced in a study of OX40 agonist ivuxolimab in advanced cancers. Generated by immunoSEQ multiplex PCR, the TCRdb table keeps only in-frame clones and is missing some. The sample includes over 55,000 clones, around 90% of them seen just once. Specimen: CD4+ or CD8+ T cells sorted from blood, collected in a trial of the OX40 agonist ivuxolimab. These receptors all come from an adult with an advanced solid tumor such as melanoma, head and neck, liver or kidney cancer.

The chain employs TRBV9 and TRBJ2-2, with 12 positions matching TRBD1. Losses at the gene ends were 3 bases for V and 6 bases for J; bases not matched to a gene: 3. CDR1 SGDLS and CDR2 YYNGEE come from the germline V gene. The CDR3 length is 15 residues. The CDR3 sequence: CASSEGQGAPGELFF. The CDR3 DNA sequence: TGTGCCAGCAGCGAGGGACAGGGGGCGCCCGGGGAGCTGTTTTTT.

The CDR3: CASSLAAANTGELFF. The DNA of the CDR3 is TGCGCCAGCAGCTTAGCAGCCGCGAACACCGGGGAGCTGTTTTTT. The genes are TRBV5-1 and TRBJ2-2; D is ambiguous. Germline CDR1 SGHRS, CDR2 YFSETQ. Trimming stripped 2 bases from V and 0 bases from J, with 8 bases between. The CDR3 has 15 amino acids.

The chain has TRBV7-2 and TRBJ1-2; 7 nucleotides agree with TRBD1. Per germline, CDR1 SGHTA and CDR2 FQGNSA. Trimming took 5 bases from V and 8 from J; bases not matched to a gene: 11. The CDR3 length is 14 residues. The CDR3 loop reads CASSADRALRGYTF. The CDR3 DNA sequence: TGTGCCAGCAGCGCCGACAGGGCCCTACGGGGCTACACCTTC.

The chain carries TRBV19 and TRBJ1-5; TRBD1 might be the D (6 bases). Per germline, CDR1 LNHDA and CDR2 SQIVND (reference sequence). The CDR3 consists of 15 residues. V shed 7 bases and J shed 4 bases, with 17 bases lying between them. In nucleotides, the CDR3 is TGTGCCAGTACGAGGAGGCAGGGGTATAATCAGCCCCAGCATTTT. Protein sequence: CASTRRQGYNQPQHF.

The chain recombines TRBV25-1 with TRBJ1-6; D possibly corresponds to TRBD1 (6 bases). The CDR3 is 16 residues long. The V gene's germline CDR1 is MGHDK and CDR2 SYGVNS. Trimming removed 3 bases at V and 4 bases at J, with 13 bases between. The CDR3 here is CASSDTGRGYNSPLHF. CDR3 in DNA: TGTGCCAGCAGTGATACAGGGAGGGGATATAATTCACCCCTCCACTTT.

This clone was seen only once. V usage is TRBV7-6 and J usage is TRBJ2-5; 7 bases agree with TRBD1. Germline assignment: CDR1 SGHVS and CDR2 FNYEAQ. The CDR3 is 16 amino acids. V was clipped by 5 bases and J by 1 base; unmatched bases: 10. As DNA, the CDR3 is TGTGCCAGCAGCGCAAGTCGCCGACAGGGCCAAGAGACCCAGTACTTC. This encodes CASSASRRQGQETQYF.

In its sample, this clone was seen once. The genes are TRBV7-2 and TRBJ1-2, with D possibly being TRBD1 (6 bases). Trimming took 6 bases from V and 2 from J, leaving 10 bases between them. The CDR3 covers 13 residues. Per the germline V gene, CDR1 is SGHTA and CDR2 is FQGNSA. The DNA of the CDR3 is TGTGCCAGCAGTCTAGGACAGAACTATGGCTACACCTTC. Protein: CASSLGQNYGYTF.

The V call is TRBV6-5, the J call TRBJ1-4, with 7 bases aligning to TRBD1. Germline CDR1 MNHEY, CDR2 SVGAGI. CDR3 size: 13 residues. CDR3 nucleotides: TGTGCGAGTGGTAGGGACAGAACTGAAAAACTGTTTTTT. Translation gives CASGRDRTEKLFF.

This chain joins TRBV5-4 and TRBJ2-5; perhaps TRBD2 as D (5 bases). Germline CDR1 SGHNT, CDR2 YYREEE (reference sequence). CDR3 length equals 15 residues. Trimming left V 4 bases short and J 1 base short, with 14 bases between. CDR3 DNA: TGTGCCAGCAGCGAGACCACGGGGAGCCAAGAGACCCAGTACTTC. Amino acids: CASSETTGSQETQYF.